The next 29 T cell receptor beta chains were all read from a single sample in a study of blood T cell repertoires in COVID-19. Sequencing was performed with immunoSEQ multiplex PCR; in TCRdb, only in-frame clones are kept and a portion is missing. This sample has hundreds of thousands of clones, with around 87% found just once. Sequenced material: peripheral blood. These receptors all come from a woman aged 40 to 50 who had recovered from COVID-19.

The chain employs TRBV9 and TRBJ2-7, with 11 nucleotides matching TRBD2. This CDR3 is 17 amino acids long. Per the germline V gene, CDR1 is SGDLS and CDR2 is YYNGEE. V trimming: 0 bases; J trimming: 3 bases; junction bases outside the gene matches: 8. CDR3 DNA sequence: TGTGCCAGCAGCGTAGAGCCCGGGACTAGCGGAATCTACGAGCAGTACTTC. Its protein product is CASSVEPGTSGIYEQYF.

V usage is TRBV19 and J usage is TRBJ1-3; no clear D gene. Per the germline V gene, CDR1 is LNHDA and CDR2 is SQIVND (reference sequence). The V end was cut by 3 bases, the J end by 0 bases, with 9 bases between. The CDR3 is 15 amino acids. The CDR3 protein is CASSMVGSSGNTIYF. CDR3 in DNA: TGTGCCAGTAGTATGGTTGGCAGCTCTGGAAACACCATATATTTT.

The sample holds a few counts of this clone. The chain recombines TRBV9 with TRBJ2-1, with a weak D call TRBD2 (6 bases). The V gene lost 1 base and the J gene lost 7 bases, with 15 bases spanning the gap. Germline CDR1 is SGDLS and CDR2 is YYNGEE. This CDR3 comprises 15 residues. CDR3 nucleotides: TGTGCCAGCAGCGTATCGTCGGGACTCCTAAATGAGCAGTTCTTC. Translating it yields CASSVSSGLLNEQFF.

CDR3 DNA sequence: TGTGCCAGCAGCCAACAGGGTTTGTCGGGCGAGCAGTACTTC. Translation: CASSQQGLSGEQYF. V is TRBV9 and J is TRBJ2-7; D perhaps matches TRBD1 (6 bases). CDR3 length: 14 amino acids. Trimming shortened V by 4 bases and J by 6 bases, and 17 bases separated the two germline ends. From germline, CDR1 is SGDLS and CDR2 YYNGEE.

The chain combines TRBV2 with TRBJ2-7; TRBD1 is a possible D gene (6 bases). This CDR3 contains 11 residues. CDR1 and CDR2 from the germline V gene are SNHLY and FYNNEI. V lost 8 bases and J 5 bases, leaving 10 bases between the germline ends. The CDR3 sequence is CASCYRDEQYF. CDR3 DNA: TGTGCCAGCTGCTACAGGGACGAGCAGTACTTC.

The chain recombines TRBV4-2 with TRBJ2-5; the D gene is possibly TRBD1 (5 bases). Germline V CDR1 and CDR2: LGHNA, YNFKEQ. The CDR3 runs to 16 residues. With 2 bases removed from V and 3 bases from J, the gap between germline ends came to 16 bases. The CDR3 nucleotides read TGTGCCAGCAGCCAAAGGGGTTCGGGTTTTGAAGAGACCCAGTACTTC. This translates into CASSQRGSGFEETQYF.

The CDR3 loop is CASSMDYSTGELFF. In DNA form, the CDR3 reads TGTGCCAGCTCAATGGACTACTCAACCGGGGAGCTGTTTTTT. The genes are TRBV18 and TRBJ2-2; the D gene is possibly TRBD2 (6 bases). Germline lookup yields CDR1 KGHSH and CDR2 LQKENI. The ends were cut back, 5 bases at V and 5 bases at J, with 12 bases in the middle. The CDR3 covers 14 residues.

The chain carries TRBV27 and TRBJ1-5; 7 bases align to TRBD1. V shed 6 bases, J shed 5 bases, and the junction held 22 bases outside the gene matches. The CDR3 runs 19 residues. Germline V gene sequence: CDR1 MNHEY, CDR2 SMNVEV (reference sequence). CDR3 in amino acids: CASRPTQGVDMGAHQPQHF. CDR3 bases: TGTGCCAGCAGACCAACCCAGGGGGTCGATATGGGGGCGCATCAGCCCCAGCATTTT.

The chain employs TRBV6-5 and TRBJ1-2; D perhaps matches TRBD1 (5 bases). The CDR3 spans 15 residues. V was trimmed by 3 bases and J by 4 bases, leaving 15 bases between them. CDR1 MNHEY and CDR2 SVGAGI come from the germline V gene. The CDR3, as DNA: TGTGCCAGCAGTTATATCTCTGGGGCGGCCTATGGCTACACCTTC. Amino acid sequence: CASSYISGAAYGYTF.

The chain joins TRBV7-8 to TRBJ1-5; 9 bases are shared with TRBD1. V trimming: 5 bases; J trimming: 2 bases; junction bases outside the gene matches: 4. The CDR3 has 15 residues. Germline-derived CDR1 and CDR2 are SGHVS and FQNEAQ. The CDR3 sequence is CASSGQGIRNQPQHF. The CDR3 coding sequence is TGTGCCAGCAGCGGACAGGGGATTCGCAATCAGCCCCAGCATTTT.

The CDR3 region has the DNA TGCAGCGTTGAAACACAAAGCGATGAGCAGTTCTTC. Its translation is CSVETQSDEQFF. The chain carries TRBV29-1 and TRBJ2-1; D unclear. The CDR3 has 12 residues. The germline CDR1 and CDR2 sequences are SQVTM and ANQGSEA. V shed 2 bases and J shed 8 bases, with 10 bases lying between them.

The J gene is TRBJ2-2, the V gene TRBV7-2, with 9 bases aligning to TRBD1. Germline assignment: CDR1 SGHTA and CDR2 FQGNSA. The CDR3 sequence is 16 residues long. With V trimmed by 5 bases and J by 7 bases, 11 bases remained unmatched. As DNA, the CDR3 is TGTGCCAGCAGCAAGCACGGGACAGGGAGCGACGGGGAGCTGTTTTTT. Its protein product is CASSKHGTGSDGELFF.

The gene calls are TRBV5-1 and TRBJ2-1; a weak D match, TRBD2 (6 bases). Germline V CDR1 and CDR2: SGHRS, YFSETQ. V lost 3 bases and J lost 0, with 10 bases in between. CDR3 length: 15 residues. CDR3 DNA: TGCGCCAGCAGCTGGGACTTGAGCTCCTACAATGAGCAGTTCTTC. Encoded protein: CASSWDLSSYNEQFF.

V is TRBV27 and J is TRBJ2-2, with D uncertain. The germline CDR1 and CDR2 sequences are MNHEY and SMNVEV (reference sequence). The CDR3 sequence is 10 residues long. The V end was cut by 10 bases, the J end by 8 bases, with 8 bases between. In DNA, the CDR3 is TGTGCCACAAACCGGGGGGAGCTGTTTTTT. The encoded protein is CATNRGELFF.

This clone was recorded a few times. The genes are TRBV10-3 and TRBJ1-3, with D possibly TRBD1 on 5 matching bases. The length of the CDR3 is 13 residues. The germline CDR1 and CDR2 sequences are ENHRY and SYGVKD. The germline V and J ends were trimmed by 0 bases and 8 bases, with 8 bases remaining between them. The chain's CDR3 is CAISESQGDTIYF. The CDR3 DNA reads as TGTGCCATCAGTGAGTCTCAAGGGGACACCATATATTTT.

The chain joins TRBV2 to TRBJ2-3; D unresolved. The germline CDR1 and CDR2 sequences are SNHLY and FYNNEI. The CDR3 loop spans 14 amino acids. V gave up 4 bases and J gave up 0 bases, with 8 bases separating them. The CDR3 DNA sequence: TGTGCCAGCAGTGTTACCAGGAGCACAGATACGCAGTATTTT. Its protein is CASSVTRSTDTQYF.

J is TRBJ2-7 and V is TRBV5-1; TRBD1 is a possible D gene (5 bases). V lost 4 bases to trimming and J lost 6 bases, with 20 bases between them. The germline V gene encodes CDR1 SGHRS and CDR2 YFSETQ. The CDR3 has 15 residues. The CDR3 bases are TGCGCCAGCAGCCTGATAGAACAGGCGTCACGCGAGCAGTACTTC. This codes for CASSLIEQASREQYF.

The V and J genes are TRBV6-5 and TRBJ1-4; 7 bases map to TRBD1. Trimming at V came to 1 base and at J to 4 bases, leaving 3 bases not matched to a gene. Germline V gene sequence: CDR1 MNHEY, CDR2 SVGAGI. The CDR3 has 15 residues. CDR3 nucleotides: TGTGCCAGCAGTTACTACAGGGGTGGTAATGAAAAACTGTTTTTT. Amino acid sequence: CASSYYRGGNEKLFF.

V gene TRBV18 combines with J gene TRBJ2-5; D is unresolved. This CDR3 is built from 12 residues. Germline V gene data show CDR1 as KGHSH and CDR2 as LQKENI. V gave up 3 bases and J gave up 4 bases, with 6 bases separating them. DNA for the CDR3: TGTGCCAGCTCACCGTATAGAGAGACCCAGTACTTC. Translated: CASSPYRETQYF.

This clone turned up a few times. The rearrangement links TRBV18 to TRBJ1-5; 8 nucleotides agree with TRBD1. The CDR3 length is 14 residues. After removal of 6 bases from V and 2 bases from J, the junction contained 3 bases not matched to a gene. The germline CDR1 and CDR2 sequences are KGHSH and LQKENI. CDR3 protein: CASSQTGGNQPQHF. As DNA, the CDR3 is TGTGCCAGCTCGCAGACAGGGGGCAATCAGCCCCAGCATTTT.

CDR3 residues: CASSRRTGYNEQFF. DNA of the CDR3: TGTGCCAGTAGTAGGAGGACAGGCTACAATGAGCAGTTCTTC. This chain links TRBV19 with TRBJ2-1, with TRBD1 matching 7 bases. After removal of 4 bases from V and 3 bases from J, the junction contained 3 bases not matched to a gene. Per the germline V gene, CDR1 is LNHDA and CDR2 is SQIVND (reference sequence). The CDR3 is 14 residues long.

The chain recombines TRBV5-1 with TRBJ2-7; D perhaps matches TRBD1 (5 bases). The CDR3 spans 15 residues. V was clipped by 0 bases and J by 1 base, with 11 bases between them. CDR1 and CDR2 (germline): SGHRS, YFSETQ. DNA of the CDR3: TGCGCCAGCAGCTTGGAAGCAGGGATATCCTACGAGCAGTACTTC. This codes for CASSLEAGISYEQYF.

The chain joins TRBV5-5 to TRBJ1-5, with 10 positions matching TRBD1. V shed 4 bases, J shed 4 bases, and the junction held 8 bases outside the gene matches. Per germline, CDR1 SGHKS and CDR2 YYEKEE (reference sequence). The CDR3 runs 16 residues. DNA of the CDR3: TGTGCCAGCAGCATCGACAGACAGGGGGCGAATCAGCCCCAGCATTTT. It specifies CASSIDRQGANQPQHF.

This chain links TRBV6-5 with TRBJ2-5; D perhaps matches TRBD2 (5 bases). There are 16 residues in the CDR3. Germline V CDR1 and CDR2: MNHEY, SVGAGI. The V end lost 0 bases, the J end lost 2 bases, and 13 bases lay between the germline ends. This chain's CDR3 is CASSYSMGSPQETQYF. In nucleotides, the CDR3 is TGTGCCAGCAGTTACTCGATGGGGAGCCCACAAGAGACCCAGTACTTC.

V and J are TRBV5-6 and TRBJ1-5, with D possibly being TRBD1 (5 bases). V lost 0 bases to trimming and J lost 2 bases, with 15 bases between them. Germline loops: CDR1 SGHDT, CDR2 YYEEEE. This CDR3 contains 17 residues. The CDR3 DNA is TGTGCCAGCAGCTTGGGTATGGGGGGTCTTGGCAATCAGCCCCAGCATTTT. This codes for CASSLGMGGLGNQPQHF.

V and J are TRBV6-5 and TRBJ1-1, with 10 bases matching TRBD1. CDR1 and CDR2 (germline): MNHEY, SVGAGI. Trimming cost V 7 bases and J 3 bases; bases outside gene matches: 8. This CDR3 is 15 amino acids long. The CDR3 nucleotides read TGTGCCAGCAACGACAGGGGGCGCGGGGACACTGAAGCTTTCTTT. Its protein product is CASNDRGRGDTEAFF.

The V and J genes are TRBV29-1 and TRBJ2-3, with 11 bases fitting TRBD2. The CDR3 has 14 residues. Germline-derived CDR1 and CDR2 are SQVTM and ANQGSEA. The trim removed 6 bases at V and 5 bases at J, leaving 7 bases unmatched. CDR3 bases: TGCAGCGTGGATAGCGGGGGGGCTGGAGATACGCAGTATTTT. It translates to CSVDSGGAGDTQYF.

The J gene is TRBJ2-7, the V gene TRBV9; 9 bases fit TRBD1. CDR1 SGDLS and CDR2 YYNGEE come from the germline V gene. The J segment lost 1 base and the V segment lost 4 bases, leaving 6 bases of the junction unmatched. The CDR3 is 15 amino acids. Here the CDR3 reads CASSSHRGPSYEQYF. The CDR3 nucleotides read TGTGCCAGCAGCTCACACAGGGGGCCATCCTACGAGCAGTACTTC. The entire variable domain, with the rest obtained from reference TRBV9 and TRBJ2-7, is as follows: DSGVTQTPKHLITATGQRVTLRCSPRSGDLSVYWYQQSLDQGLQFLIQYYNGEERAKGNILERFSAQQFPDLHSELNLSSLELGDSALYFCASSSHRGPSYEQYFGPGTRLTVT.

The gene calls are TRBV23-1 and TRBJ2-7; TRBD1 matches at 7 bases. TRBV23-1 is reported as an ORF; its role is uncertain. CDR3 size: 14 residues. Trimming removed 2 bases from V and 6 bases from J; junction bases left unmatched: 7. The CDR3 DNA reads as TGCGCCAGCAGTCAAGGGCAGGGGGACCGCGAGCAGTACTTC. Translating it yields CASSQGQGDREQYF.